This T cell receptor beta chain was retrieved from a study of T cell repertoires in cytomegalovirus infection. Study-level information: Researchers turned to recently identified HLA-C-restricted CMV epitopes as well as well-studied HLA-B-restricted ones. CMV infection and matching HLA type were both indicated by public TCR beta signatures.

Notes on this clonotype: No antigen is known for it. It may be a read error: a sequence one base away is much more abundant.

TCRdb fed the reads into MiXCR, producing one record per CDR3 protein. The sample records fewer than 1,000,000 distinct CDR3 sequences, more than 25% being singletons. This specimen was cultured CD8+ T cells from PBMCs, taken from culture after CMV antigen stimulation. The clonotype comes from a human donor in good health (CMV status not recorded). Some clones in this sample may be carry-over from other donors' samples.

CDR3 amino acids: CASSARGRRNQPQHF. The CDR3 DNA reads as TGTGCCAGCAGTGCGCGGGGACGAAGAAATCAGCCCCAGCATTTT. The rearrangement joins TRBV28 to TRBJ1-5; TRBD1 might be the D (5 bases). CDR3 length: 15 amino acids. With 5 bases removed from V and 4 bases from J, the gap between germline ends came to 15 bases. CDR1 is MDHEN, CDR2 SYDVKM, per germline.